The 28 T cell receptor beta chains listed next were all sequenced from one sample in a study of cytomegalovirus exposure and HLA in healthy donors. Use of 60 Vbeta and 13 Jbeta primers characterized the PCR. The repertoire was sequenced with immunoSEQ multiplex PCR; TCRdb's copy has only in-frame clones and lacks some. This table has 130,000 or so clones, 60% to 80% appearing once. The sample comprised PBMCs. These receptors came from a male donor in good health and CMV-seronegative.

This clone appeared a few times. This CDR3 reads CASSKGQAGGPFFEQYF. CDR3 in DNA: TGTGCCAGCAGCAAAGGGCAGGCGGGAGGGCCCTTTTTCGAGCAGTACTTC. This chain connects TRBV21-1 to TRBJ2-7; TRBD2, the D gene given by the table, was not confirmed from the DNA. TRBV21-1 is annotated as a pseudogene. CDR3 length equals 17 residues.

The J gene is TRBJ1-5, the V gene TRBV19; 8 bases fit TRBD1. Germline loops: CDR1 LNHDA, CDR2 SQIVND (reference sequence). The CDR3 extends over 15 amino acids. V shed 5 bases and J 4 bases; nucleotides not matched to a gene: 7. For the CDR3, the DNA is TGTGCCAGTAGTTCGGCAGGGGGCCCTAATCAGCCCCAGCATTTT. Protein sequence: CASSSAGGPNQPQHF.

V gene TRBV15 combines with J gene TRBJ1-3; D not certain. Trimming shortened V by 1 base and J by 0 bases, and 4 bases separated the two germline ends. This CDR3 contains 14 residues. Germline CDR1 and CDR2: LNHNV and YYDKDF (reference sequence). CDR3 region: CATSRASSGNTIYF. CDR3 bases: TGTGCCACCAGCAGAGCCAGCTCTGGAAACACCATATATTTT.

The chain recombines TRBV6-6 with TRBJ2-2; 9 nucleotides align to TRBD2. This CDR3 is 15 amino acids long. The junction had 1 base not matched to a gene; V was cut back by 4 bases and J by 1 base. Germline loops: CDR1 MNHNY, CDR2 SVGAGI (reference sequence). This CDR3 reads CASSFSGGNTGELFF. The DNA for the CDR3 is TGTGCCAGCAGTTTTAGCGGGGGGAACACCGGGGAGCTGTTTTTT.

The chain combines TRBV15 with TRBJ2-5; 12 bases are a match to TRBD2. From germline, CDR1 is LNHNV and CDR2 YYDKDF (reference sequence). V dropped 9 bases and J dropped 0; count of bases not matched to a gene: 11. There are 17 residues in the CDR3. The CDR3 sequence: CATEQGLAGRYQETQYF. The CDR3 DNA follows: TGTGCCACGGAACAGGGACTAGCGGGCCGGTACCAAGAGACCCAGTACTTC.

This chain uses TRBV6-5 with TRBJ2-5; 11 nucleotides match TRBD1. CDR1 is MNHEY, CDR2 SVGAGI, per germline. CDR3 size: 13 residues. J gave up 11 bases and V 6 bases, and 8 bases lay outside the gene matches. CDR3 coding DNA: TGTGCCAGCAGAGGACAGGGGGCGGGTGAGCAGTACTTC. Its translation: CASRGQGAGEQYF.

This clone was observed a few times. Relative to the germline gene, one junction end is altered; a read error may explain this. The chain is built from TRBV7-9 and TRBJ1-2, with D tentatively TRBD1 (6 bases). The germline gives CDR1 SEHNR, CDR2 FQNEAQ (reference sequence). The CDR3 covers 13 residues. The CDR3 loop reads CSSSPGQIYGYTF. CDR3 nucleotides: TGTTCCAGCAGCCCAGGACAGATCTATGGCTACACCTTC. Full variable domain (outside the CDR3, taken from reference TRBV7-9 and TRBJ1-2): DTGVSQNPRHKITKRGQNVTFRCDPISEHNRLYWYRQTLGQGPEFLTYFQNEAQLEKSRLLSDRFSAERPKGSFSTLEIQRTEQGDSAMYLCSSSPGQIYGYTFGSGTRLTVV.

CDR3 coding DNA: TGTGCCAGCAGCGAAACAGGACAGGCCAATCAGCCCCAGCATTTT. It specifies CASSETGQANQPQHF. V is TRBV11-2 and J is TRBJ1-5; TRBD1 matches at 7 bases. This CDR3 has 15 residues. Unmatched junction bases numbered 7, after V lost 5 bases and J lost 3 bases. Germline CDR1 is SGHAT and CDR2 is FQNNGV.

Here the CDR3 reads CASSAGQGASYEQYF. The CDR3 coding sequence is TGTGCCAGCAGTGCGGGACAGGGGGCGTCCTACGAGCAGTACTTC. The chain is built from TRBV6-5 and TRBJ2-7; 12 bases are a match to TRBD1. Germline trimming cut 5 bases from V and 1 base from J; bases unmatched to any gene: 3. The CDR3 totals 15 residues. Per germline, CDR1 MNHEY and CDR2 SVGAGI.

The chain couples TRBV4-3 to TRBJ1-3; D gene ambiguous. This CDR3 has 17 residues. V was pared by 0 bases and J by 1 base, with 13 bases between. Germline V lookup: CDR1 LGHNA, CDR2 YSLEER. CDR3 sequence (DNA): TGCGCCAGCAGCCAAGATAGTCAGCGGGAGTCTGGAAACACCATATATTTT. Amino acid sequence: CASSQDSQRESGNTIYF.

This chain connects TRBV9 to TRBJ2-3; the D gene is possibly TRBD2 (6 bases). This CDR3 is built from 15 residues. Germline V CDR1 and CDR2: SGDLS, YYNGEE. V lost 0 bases, J lost 6 bases, and 14 bases lay in between. CDR3 in DNA: TGTGCCAGCAGCGTAGTGCAGGACTATGGGGATACGCAGTATTTT. Amino acid sequence: CASSVVQDYGDTQYF.

V and J are TRBV11-2 and TRBJ2-4; possibly TRBD1 for D (6 bases). The length of the CDR3 is 16 residues. Deletions cut 2 bases from V and 0 bases from J, with 11 bases between. The germline V gene has CDR1 SGHAT and CDR2 FQNNGV. CDR3 bases: TGTGCCAGCAGCTTACAAACAGGGATAGCCAAAAACATTCAGTACTTC. Translation gives CASSLQTGIAKNIQYF.

This rearrangement joins TRBV11-2 to TRBJ2-7; a possible D gene is TRBD2 (5 bases). Germline CDR1 SGHAT, CDR2 FQNNGV. Trimming took 4 bases from V and 0 from J, leaving 13 bases between them. The CDR3 totals 15 residues. CDR3 bases: TGTGCCAGCAGCTCGGAGGTGGTTATCTCCTACGAGCAGTACTTC. This encodes CASSSEVVISYEQYF. The whole variable domain, filled in from reference TRBV11-2 and TRBJ2-7, reads EAGVAQSPRYKIIEKRQSVAFWCNPISGHATLYWYQQILGQGPKLLIQFQNNGVVDDSQLPKDRFSAERLKGVDSTLKIQPAKLEDSAVYLCASSSEVVISYEQYFGPGTRLTVT.

This sequence joins TRBV4-3 and TRBJ1-4; D uncertain. Trimming cost V 0 bases and J 3 bases, with 11 bases left between them. The CDR3 spans 16 residues. The germline V gene has CDR1 LGHNA and CDR2 YSLEER. The CDR3 nucleotides read TGCGCCAGCAGCCAAGACCGGGTTCGAGCTAATGAAAAACTGTTTTTT. Translation gives CASSQDRVRANEKLFF.

The rearrangement uses TRBV11-2 and TRBJ1-4; the match to TRBD1 covers 8 bases. The CDR3 spans 15 residues. The germline CDR1 and CDR2 sequences are SGHAT and FQNNGV. The V and J ends lost 5 bases and 10 bases, in that order; junction bases with no gene match: 12. This CDR3 is CASSQDRGGGGKLFF. In nucleotides, the CDR3 is TGTGCCAGCAGCCAAGACAGGGGTGGGGGAGGAAAACTGTTTTTT. Based on the CDR3 plus reference TRBV11-2 and TRBJ1-4, the full variable domain is EAGVAQSPRYKIIEKRQSVAFWCNPISGHATLYWYQQILGQGPKLLIQFQNNGVVDDSQLPKDRFSAERLKGVDSTLKIQPAKLEDSAVYLCASSQDRGGGGKLFFGSGTQLSVL.

The rearrangement uses TRBV4-3 and TRBJ2-1; no firm D call. Germline values: CDR1 LGHNA, CDR2 YSLEER. The CDR3 runs to 12 residues. V lost 5 bases, J lost 9 bases, and 11 bases lay in between. The CDR3 bases are TGCGCCAGCAGCTCAAGATGGAGTGAGCAGTTCTTC. Its protein product is CASSSRWSEQFF.

This clone was seen a few times. V is TRBV5-1 and J is TRBJ2-3; TRBD1 might be the D (5 bases). V was pared by 1 base and J by 6 bases, with 12 bases between. The length of the CDR3 is 14 residues. Per the germline V gene, CDR1 is SGHRS and CDR2 is YFSETQ. CDR3 in amino acids: CASSLSRGADTQYF. CDR3 DNA: TGCGCCAGCAGCTTGAGTAGGGGCGCGGATACGCAGTATTTT.

This clone was picked up a small number of times. V is TRBV7-2 and J is TRBJ2-7, with a tentative D call TRBD2 (6 bases). V was clipped by 5 bases and J by 4 bases, with 15 bases between them. This CDR3 contains 14 residues. Germline CDR1 reads SGHTA; CDR2 reads FQGNSA. CDR3 loop: CASSIPGTPYEQYF. In DNA form, the CDR3 reads TGTGCCAGCAGCATACCCGGGACTCCTTACGAGCAGTACTTC.

The chain employs TRBV27 and TRBJ2-7, with 8 bases identical to TRBD2. The CDR3 totals 14 residues. CDR1 is MNHEY and CDR2 is SMNVEV in the germline V gene (reference sequence). The V and J ends lost 8 bases and 3 bases, in that order; junction bases with no gene match: 9. CDR3 in DNA: TGTGCCAGCTCGGGAGGGCACCGTCTCTACGAGCAGTACTTC. Translated, it gives CASSGGHRLYEQYF.

This clone was picked up a small number of times. V is TRBV5-8 and J is TRBJ1-5; 7 bases are a match to TRBD1. Trimming removed 2 bases from V and 4 bases from J; junction bases left unmatched: 3. CDR3 length: 14 residues. CDR1 and CDR2 from the germline V gene are SGHTS and YDEGEE. The CDR3 region is CASSLGTENQPQHF. CDR3 bases: TGTGCCAGCAGCTTAGGGACAGAGAATCAGCCCCAGCATTTT. The whole variable domain, filled in from reference TRBV5-8 and TRBJ1-5, reads EAGVTQSPTHLIKTRGQQATLRCSPISGHTSVYWYQQALGLGLQFLLWYDEGEERNRGNFPPRFSGRQFPNYSSELNVNALELEDSALYLCASSLGTENQPQHFGDGTRLSIL.

The genes are TRBV28 and TRBJ2-2, with a weak D call TRBD2 (6 bases). This CDR3 spans 17 amino acids. Germline-derived CDR1 and CDR2 are MDHEN and SYDVKM. Trimming pared 1 base from V and 4 bases from J, leaving 16 bases between. Here the CDR3 DNA reads TGTGCCAGCAGTTTATACGGCGGGATAAGGAGCACCGGGGAGCTGTTTTTT. It specifies CASSLYGGIRSTGELFF.

This clone was picked up a small number of times. The chain combines TRBV30 with TRBJ1-4, with D possibly TRBD1 on 5 matching bases. Germline CDR1 reads GTSNPN; CDR2 reads SVGIG (reference sequence). The CDR3 totals 15 residues. With 4 bases removed from V and 8 bases from J, the gap between germline ends came to 20 bases. The chain's CDR3 is CAWTTSGGGGEKLFF. The CDR3 nucleotides read TGTGCCTGGACTACGTCGGGGGGGGGTGGAGAAAAACTGTTTTTT. The variable domain in full, completed from reference TRBV30 and TRBJ1-4, reads SQTIHQWPATLVQPVGSPLSLECTVEGTSNPNLYWYRQAAGRGLQLLFYSVGIGQISSEVPQNLSASRPQDRQFILSSKKLLLSDSGFYLCAWTTSGGGGEKLFFGSGTQLSVL.

This clone came up a few times. The chain carries TRBV28 and TRBJ2-2; 9 nucleotides align to TRBD1. Germline CDR1 reads MDHEN; CDR2 reads SYDVKM. V gave up 4 bases and J gave up 6 bases; unmatched junction bases: 15. The length of the CDR3 is 18 residues. CDR3 amino acids: CASSSRDRVGTRAGELFF. The CDR3 coding sequence is TGTGCCAGCAGTTCGCGGGACAGGGTTGGGACTCGGGCCGGGGAGCTGTTTTTT.

The V gene is TRBV18, the J gene TRBJ2-2; maybe TRBD1 (5 bases). The germline V gene has CDR1 KGHSH and CDR2 LQKENI. The ends were cut back, 3 bases at V and 5 bases at J, with 10 bases in the middle. The CDR3 sequence is 14 residues long. CDR3: CASSPGQLTGELFF. The CDR3 bases are TGTGCCAGCTCACCGGGGCAGCTGACCGGGGAGCTGTTTTTT.

The V and J genes are TRBV9 and TRBJ1-1, with 7 bases matching TRBD1. CDR1 is SGDLS and CDR2 is YYNGEE in the germline V gene. The V and J ends lost 3 bases and 3 bases, in that order; junction bases with no gene match: 8. The CDR3 extends over 15 amino acids. CDR3 residues: CASSDRQGIDTEAFF. The CDR3 DNA sequence: TGTGCCAGCAGCGACAGACAGGGAATAGACACTGAAGCTTTCTTT.

This chain joins TRBV5-1 and TRBJ1-1; 8 nucleotides align to TRBD1. V was clipped by 0 bases and J by 1 base; unmatched bases: 8. The CDR3 sequence is 17 residues long. Germline CDR1 is SGHRS and CDR2 is YFSETQ. The CDR3 reads CASSLGMAGGANTEAFF. The CDR3, as DNA: TGCGCCAGCAGCTTGGGGATGGCAGGGGGCGCGAACACTGAAGCTTTCTTT.

The rearrangement links TRBV4-2 to TRBJ2-2; the D is unclear. V lost 1 base, J lost 5 bases, and 14 bases lay in between. This CDR3 is built from 16 residues. Germline assignment: CDR1 LGHNA and CDR2 YNFKEQ. The CDR3 is CASSQGATYGTGELFF. As DNA, the CDR3 is TGTGCCAGCAGCCAAGGGGCGACGTATGGAACCGGGGAGCTGTTTTTT.

The V and J genes are TRBV10-3 and TRBJ2-3; possibly TRBD2 for D (6 bases). Germline V gene data show CDR1 as ENHRY and CDR2 as SYGVKD. Trimming stripped 3 bases from V and 2 bases from J, with 12 bases between. The CDR3 consists of 15 residues. CDR3 coding DNA: TGTGCCATCAGTGAACCTAGCGCTAACACAGATACGCAGTATTTT. Its translation: CAISEPSANTDTQYF.